This is a list of T cell receptor beta chains from one sample in a study of cytomegalovirus exposure and HLA in healthy donors. Data came from immunoSEQ multiplex PCR; TCRdb stores just in-frame clones and leaves some out. The sample shows roughly 120,000 clones, around 83% of them seen only once. The sample comprised PBMCs. All receptors come from a man younger than 45 in good health and CMV-seropositive. CDR3s include the opening cysteine and the closing phenylalanine or tryptophan. A D gene is named only where the DNA matches it firmly. The size entry is marked missing in some rows and otherwise reads once, few, many or a size class.

d_call j_call clone_size v_call cdr3_aa cdr3_nt
. TRBJ2-7 few TRBV10-3 CAISESQGFYYEQYF TGTGCCATCAGTGAGTCCCAGGGTTTTTACTACGAGCAGTACTTC
. TRBJ2-7 . TRBV27 CASTVLGQEGYEQYF TGTGCCAGCACCGTATTAGGACAGGAGGGCTACGAGCAGTACTTC
TRBD2 TRBJ2-4 once TRBV28 CASSLAGRDIQYF TGTGCCAGCAGTTTAGCTGGGAGGGACATTCAGTACTTC
TRBD2 TRBJ2-1 . TRBV19 CASNERGGGEQFF TGTGCCAGTAACGAGCGGGGGGGAGGTGAGCAGTTCTTC
TRBD2 TRBJ2-7 . TRBV7-8 CASSQGVAGGPYEQYF TGTGCCAGCAGCCAAGGGGTAGCGGGGGGACCCTACGAGCAGTACTTC
. TRBJ2-7 . TRBV5-1 CASSLDVGRLYEQYF TGCGCCAGCAGCTTGGATGTCGGCAGACTCTACGAGCAGTACTTC
. TRBJ1-3 . TRBV7-9 CASSPLGNTIYF TGTGCCAGCAGCCCACTTGGAAACACCATATATTTT
TRBD1 TRBJ1-3 . TRBV18 CASSPVQGNTIYF TGTGCCAGCTCCCCGGTACAGGGGAACACCATATATTTT
. TRBJ2-6 . TRBV30 CAWFRGRATSGANVLTF TGTGCCTGGTTCAGGGGAAGGGCTACCTCTGGGGCCAACGTCCTGACTTTC
TRBD1 TRBJ1-1 . TRBV6-1 CASRPGQGATSEAFF TGTGCCAGCAGGCCCGGACAGGGTGCTACCTCTGAAGCTTTCTTT
TRBD1 TRBJ1-2 . TRBV2 CASSDRGRGVYGYTF TGTGCCAGCAGTGATCGAGGCAGGGGGGTCTATGGCTACACCTTC
TRBD1 TRBJ1-5 . TRBV11-3 CASSFDRTGCTNQPQHF TGTGCCAGCAGCTTCGATAGGACAGGTTGTACCAATCAGCCCCAGCATTTT
. TRBJ1-5 . TRBV7-2 CASSLAAQPQHF TGTGCCAGCAGCTTAGCGGCTCAGCCCCAGCATTTT
TRBD1 TRBJ2-7 . TRBV5-6 CASSFWGQGHYEQYF TGTGCCAGCAGCTTTTGGGGACAGGGGCACTACGAGCAGTACTTC
. TRBJ1-2 . TRBV28 CASSFTAANLNYGYTF TGTGCCAGCAGTTTTACAGCGGCAAACCTTAACTATGGCTACACCTTC
. TRBJ2-1 . TRBV28 CASSIGAGDYNEQFF TGTGCCAGCAGTATCGGGGCAGGGGACTACAATGAGCAGTTCTTC
. TRBJ1-1 once TRBV25-1 CASSEFGLRAFF TGTGCCAGCAGTGAATTCGGCCTGAGGGCTTTCTTT
. TRBJ1-2 few TRBV5-1 CASSLALQGNYGYTF TGCGCCAGCAGCTTGGCGTTACAGGGCAACTATGGCTACACCTTC
TRBD1 TRBJ2-1 . TRBV20-1 CSGTAYNEQFF TGCAGCGGGACAGCTTACAATGAGCAGTTCTTC
. TRBJ2-7 . TRBV5-6 CASSLRDGTWHYEQYF TGTGCCAGCAGCTTGCGCGATGGGACTTGGCACTACGAGCAGTACTTC
TRBD1 TRBJ1-2 . TRBV4-1 CASSQAQGLDGYTF TGCGCCAGCAGCCAAGCACAGGGGTTGGATGGCTACACCTTC
. TRBJ2-3 . TRBV19 CASTRRSGALDTQYF TGTGCCAGTACACGGCGGTCAGGGGCACTGGATACGCAGTATTTT
. TRBJ2-1 . TRBV9 CASSVEQGGPNEQFF TGTGCCAGCAGCGTTGAGCAGGGGGGCCCCAATGAGCAGTTCTTC
. TRBJ2-2 . TRBV7-3 CASSPKGATANTGELFF TGTGCCAGCAGCCCCAAAGGGGCAACCGCGAACACCGGGGAGCTGTTTTTT
TRBD1 TRBJ1-4 once TRBV5-1 CASSLGTGEVEKLFF TGCGCCAGCAGCTTGGGCACAGGGGAAGTCGAAAAACTGTTTTTT
TRBD1 TRBJ1-1 once TRBV2 CARHRGGTEAFF TGTGCTCGGCACAGGGGCGGTACTGAAGCTTTCTTT
. TRBJ2-2 . TRBV21-1 CASSASLERSHTGELFF TGTGCCAGCAGCGCATCCCTAGAGAGGAGTCACACCGGGGAGCTGTTTTTT
. TRBJ1-3 . TRBV5-6 CASSLAPRVDTIYF TGTGCCAGCAGCTTGGCTCCCAGGGTGGACACCATATATTTT
TRBD1 TRBJ2-7 once TRBV27 CASSLSGGTGRYEQYF TGTGCCAGCAGTTTATCGGGGGGGACAGGGAGGTACGAGCAGTACTTC
. TRBJ1-2 . TRBV28 CASSLRSYGYTF TGTGCCAGCAGTTTACGGAGTTATGGCTACACCTTC
. TRBJ1-1 . TRBV6-6 CASSYYSARGTEAFF TGTGCCAGCAGTTACTACTCCGCGCGGGGCACTGAAGCTTTCTTT
. TRBJ2-3 once TRBV30 CAWSVYILDSSTDTQYF TGTGCCTGGAGTGTATATATCCTGGACAGTAGCACAGATACGCAGTATTTT
TRBD1 TRBJ2-1 few TRBV5-1 CASSAGTGVGNEQFF TGCGCCAGCAGCGCGGGGACAGGGGTGGGCAATGAGCAGTTCTTC
TRBD2 TRBJ2-7 . TRBV4-2 CASSQNSGGAYEQYF TGTGCCAGCAGCCAAAATAGCGGGGGGGCCTACGAGCAGTACTTC
TRBD1 TRBJ2-7 . TRBV27 CASSLTGQGRVVSYEQYF TGTGCCAGCAGTTTAACGGGACAGGGGAGGGTTGTGTCCTACGAGCAGTACTTC
TRBD1 TRBJ2-7 . TRBV6-5 CASSSRQGGDEQYF TGTGCCAGCAGTTCCCGACAGGGCGGCGACGAGCAGTACTTC
. TRBJ1-2 . TRBV10-3 CAISAGIGSGDGYTF TGTGCCATCAGTGCTGGAATTGGGAGTGGGGATGGCTACACCTTC
. TRBJ2-5 . TRBV21-1 CASSKNGEGHSRRETQYF TGTGCCAGCAGCAAAAACGGAGAAGGGCACTCGAGGAGGGAGACCCAGTACTTC
TRBD1 TRBJ2-1 . TRBV29-1 CSVATGFRNEQFF TGCAGCGTTGCGACAGGGTTTCGGAATGAGCAGTTCTTC
. TRBJ1-6 . TRBV5-6 CASSYVNSPLHF TGTGCCAGCAGTTATGTTAATTCACCCCTCCACTTT
TRBD2 TRBJ2-2 . TRBV10-2 CASRRTSIGELFF TGCGCCAGCAGGAGGACTAGCATCGGGGAGCTGTTTTTT
. TRBJ2-3 . TRBV29-1 CSVRWGGAGADTQYF TGCAGCGTCCGATGGGGGGGGGCCGGCGCAGATACGCAGTATTTT
TRBD1 TRBJ1-5 . TRBV7-2 CASSTTGGGNQPQHF TGTGCCAGCAGCACAACAGGGGGGGGCAATCAGCCCCAGCATTTT
TRBD1 TRBJ2-2 . TRBV11-2 CASSLEGQGSLAELFF TGTGCCAGCAGCTTAGAGGGACAGGGCTCTTTAGCGGAGCTGTTTTTT
. TRBJ1-1 . TRBV27 CASGVQGSNTEAFF TGTGCCAGCGGCGTACAGGGATCTAACACTGAAGCTTTCTTT
TRBD1 TRBJ2-6 . TRBV7-9 CAGFWDKGAGANVLTF TGTGCCGGATTCTGGGACAAGGGGGCAGGGGCCAACGTCCTGACTTTC
. TRBJ1-3 . TRBV9 CASSVNSGNTIYF TGTGCCAGCAGCGTTAACTCTGGAAACACCATATATTTT
. TRBJ1-3 . TRBV2 CASSERVGETGNTIYF TGTGCCAGCAGCGAGAGGGTTGGGGAGACTGGAAACACCATATATTTT